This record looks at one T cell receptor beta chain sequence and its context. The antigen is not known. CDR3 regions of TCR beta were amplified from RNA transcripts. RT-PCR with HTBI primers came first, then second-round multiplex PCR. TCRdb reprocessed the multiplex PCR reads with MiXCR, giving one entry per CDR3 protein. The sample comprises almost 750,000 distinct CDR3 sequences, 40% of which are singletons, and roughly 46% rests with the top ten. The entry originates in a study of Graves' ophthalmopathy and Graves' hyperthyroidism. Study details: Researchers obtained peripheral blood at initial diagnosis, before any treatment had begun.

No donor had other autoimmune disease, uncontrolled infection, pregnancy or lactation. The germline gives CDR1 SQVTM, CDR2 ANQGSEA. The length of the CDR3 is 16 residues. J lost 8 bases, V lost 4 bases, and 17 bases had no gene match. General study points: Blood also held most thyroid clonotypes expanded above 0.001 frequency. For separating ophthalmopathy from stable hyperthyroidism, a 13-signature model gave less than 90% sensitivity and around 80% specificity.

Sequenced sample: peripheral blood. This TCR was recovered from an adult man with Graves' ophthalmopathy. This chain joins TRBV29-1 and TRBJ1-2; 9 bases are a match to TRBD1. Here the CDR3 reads CSVVDRSTGGRSGYTF. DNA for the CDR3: TGCAGCGTTGTAGATCGGTCGACAGGGGGAAGGAGCGGCTACACCTTC.